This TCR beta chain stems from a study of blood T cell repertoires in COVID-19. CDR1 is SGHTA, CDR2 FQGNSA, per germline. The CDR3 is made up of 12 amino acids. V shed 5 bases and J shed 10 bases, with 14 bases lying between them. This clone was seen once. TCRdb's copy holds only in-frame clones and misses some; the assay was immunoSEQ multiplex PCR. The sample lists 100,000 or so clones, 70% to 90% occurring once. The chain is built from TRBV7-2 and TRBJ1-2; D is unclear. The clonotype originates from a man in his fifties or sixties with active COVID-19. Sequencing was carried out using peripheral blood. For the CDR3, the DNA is TGTGCCAGCAGCCCGTTTGCGGCAACCTACACCTTC. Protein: CASSPFAATYTF.